This TCR beta chain comes out of a study of T cell repertoires in cytomegalovirus infection. Study overall: Both CMV infection and a matching HLA type were indicated by public TCR beta signatures.

CDR1 and CDR2 (germline): KGHSH, LQKENI. The CDR3 covers 15 residues. TCRdb processed the reads anew with MiXCR; each CDR3 protein has one entry. The sample holds about 76,000 distinct CDR3 sequences, more than 3.5% seen once. Study-level results: Clonotype analysis showed dominance of the ex vivo response by HLA-C-restricted CMV-specific TCR beta clonotypes. Summed public TCR beta family frequency identified CMV carriers bearing the relevant HLA.

Comments on this clonotype: Its antigen is undetermined. The junction differs from germline at one of its ends, possibly a read error.

The sample taken for sequencing was PBMCs. The TCR originated in a human donor in good health (CMV status not recorded). Some clones in this sample may be carry-over from other donors' samples. V gene TRBV18 combines with J gene TRBJ1-1; 9 positions match TRBD1. CDR3 coding DNA: TGTGCCAGCTCACCATTAGGGACAGGGCGGACTGAAGCTTCCTTT. Translation: CASSPLGTGRTEASF.